The subject of this entry is one TCR beta chain. The junction had 13 bases not matched to a gene; V was cut back by 6 bases and J by 3 bases. The CDR3 extends over 16 amino acids. Per the germline V gene, CDR1 is MNHEY and CDR2 is SMNVEV (reference sequence). The sample originates from a study of T cell changes during pregnancy in multiple sclerosis. TCRdb's copy holds only in-frame clones and misses some; the assay was immunoSEQ multiplex PCR. This table has about 29,000 clones, about 91% appearing once. This sequence joins TRBV27 and TRBJ2-7; 8 positions agree with TRBD1. The TCR sequence derives from a female donor with multiple sclerosis, enrolled in a pregnancy study. The sequencing here drew on CD8+ T cells from peripheral blood mononuclear cells, taken after pregnancy. CDR3 in DNA: TGTGCCAGCAGCCACCGGGACAGGAAAACCCTCTACGAGCAGTACTTC. Translation gives CASSHRDRKTLYEQYF.